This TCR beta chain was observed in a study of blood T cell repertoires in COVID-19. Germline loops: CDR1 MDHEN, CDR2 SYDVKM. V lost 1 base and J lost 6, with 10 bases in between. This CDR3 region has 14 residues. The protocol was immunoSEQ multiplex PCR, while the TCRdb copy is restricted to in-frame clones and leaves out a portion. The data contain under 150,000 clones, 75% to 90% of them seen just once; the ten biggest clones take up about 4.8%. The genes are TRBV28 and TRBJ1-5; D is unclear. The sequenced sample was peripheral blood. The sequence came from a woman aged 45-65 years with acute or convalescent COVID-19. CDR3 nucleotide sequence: TGTGCCAGCAGTTTATTTGGTTTCAGTCAGCCCCAGCATTTT. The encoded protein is CASSLFGFSQPQHF.